The clone carrying this T cell receptor (beta chain) has a count of ten or more. This sample was included in a study of T cells after yellow fever vaccination. The CDR3 sequence is 19 residues long. The V gene end was trimmed by 4 bases and the J gene end by 7 bases; junction bases not matched to a gene: 19. CDR1 MNHEY and CDR2 SVGEGT come from the germline V gene. TCRdb re-called the 5' RACE reads with MiXCR, one entry per CDR3 protein. The sample includes about 74,000 distinct CDR3 sequences, 7.1% of them seen just once. This clonotype originated in a man between 18 and 29 years old who received the YFV17D yellow fever vaccine. The specimen was CD8+ T cells sorted from PBMCs, collected about 5 days after the first yellow fever vaccination. V is TRBV6-2 or TRBV6-3 and J is TRBJ2-5; 12 bases fit TRBD2. In DNA, the CDR3 is TGTGCCAGCAGTTTCCGACTAGCGGGGGCCACTCCGGAGGTGAGGACCCAGTACTTC. Its translation: CASSFRLAGATPEVRTQYF.